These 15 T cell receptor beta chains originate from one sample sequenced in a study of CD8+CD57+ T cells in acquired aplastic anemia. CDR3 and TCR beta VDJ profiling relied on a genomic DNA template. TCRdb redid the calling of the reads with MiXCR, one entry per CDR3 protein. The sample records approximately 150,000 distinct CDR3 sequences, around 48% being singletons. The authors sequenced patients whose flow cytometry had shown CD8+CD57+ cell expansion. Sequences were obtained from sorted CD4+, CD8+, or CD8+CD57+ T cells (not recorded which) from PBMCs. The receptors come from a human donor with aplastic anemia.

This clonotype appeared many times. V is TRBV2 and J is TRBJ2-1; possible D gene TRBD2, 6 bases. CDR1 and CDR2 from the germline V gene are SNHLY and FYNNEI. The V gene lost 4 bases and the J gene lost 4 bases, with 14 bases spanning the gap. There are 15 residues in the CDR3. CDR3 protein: CASSAGEIRYNEQFF. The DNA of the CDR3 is TGTGCCAGCAGTGCGGGGGAGATTAGATACAATGAGCAGTTCTTC.

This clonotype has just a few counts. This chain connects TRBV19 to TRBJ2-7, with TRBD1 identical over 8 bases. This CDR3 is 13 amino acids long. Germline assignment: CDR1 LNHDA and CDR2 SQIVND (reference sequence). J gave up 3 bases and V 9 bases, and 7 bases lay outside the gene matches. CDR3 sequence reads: CARKHGQGYEQYF. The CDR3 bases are TGTGCCAGAAAACACGGACAGGGCTACGAGCAGTACTTC.

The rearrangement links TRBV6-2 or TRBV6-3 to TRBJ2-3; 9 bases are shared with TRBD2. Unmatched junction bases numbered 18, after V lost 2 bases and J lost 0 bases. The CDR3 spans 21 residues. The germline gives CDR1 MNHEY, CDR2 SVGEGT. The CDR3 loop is CASSYGALKRGDPPSTDTQYF. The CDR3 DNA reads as TGTGCCAGCAGTTACGGCGCGTTGAAGCGGGGGGACCCACCTAGCACAGATACGCAGTATTTT.

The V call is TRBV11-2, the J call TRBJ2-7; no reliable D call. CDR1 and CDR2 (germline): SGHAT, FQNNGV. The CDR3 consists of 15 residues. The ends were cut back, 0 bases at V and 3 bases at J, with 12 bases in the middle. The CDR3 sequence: CASSLDLSLNYEQYF. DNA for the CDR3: TGTGCCAGCAGCTTAGACCTCAGCCTAAACTACGAGCAGTACTTC.

For the CDR3, the DNA is TGTGCCACCAGCAGAGGGGCTGGAAACACCATATATTTT. This encodes CATSRGAGNTIYF. This rearrangement joins TRBV15 to TRBJ1-3, with D unclear. The V end lost 1 base, the J end lost 2 bases, and 3 bases lay between the germline ends. Germline CDR1 and CDR2: LNHNV and YYDKDF (reference sequence). The CDR3 extends over 13 amino acids.

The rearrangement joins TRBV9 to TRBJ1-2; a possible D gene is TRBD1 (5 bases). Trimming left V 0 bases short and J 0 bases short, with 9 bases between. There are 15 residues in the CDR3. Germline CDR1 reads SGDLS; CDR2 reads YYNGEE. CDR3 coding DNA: TGTGCCAGCAGCGTAGACAGGAACGCTAACTATGGCTACACCTTC. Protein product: CASSVDRNANYGYTF.

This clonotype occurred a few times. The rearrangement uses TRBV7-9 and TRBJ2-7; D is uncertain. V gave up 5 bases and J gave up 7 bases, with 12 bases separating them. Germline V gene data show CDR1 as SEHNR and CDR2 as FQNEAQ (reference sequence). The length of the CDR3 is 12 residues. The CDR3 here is CASSPLPEEQYF. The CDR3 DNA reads TGTGCCAGCAGCCCCCTCCCGGAGGAGCAGTACTTC. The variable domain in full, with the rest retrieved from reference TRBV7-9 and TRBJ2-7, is DTGVSQNPRHKITKRGQNVTFRCDPISEHNRLYWYRQTLGQGPEFLTYFQNEAQLEKSRLLSDRFSAERPKGSFSTLEIQRTEQGDSAMYLCASSPLPEEQYFGPGTRLTVT.

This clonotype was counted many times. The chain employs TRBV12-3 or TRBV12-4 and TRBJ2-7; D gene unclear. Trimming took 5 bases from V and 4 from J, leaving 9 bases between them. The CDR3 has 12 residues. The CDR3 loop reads CASSPGFYEQYF. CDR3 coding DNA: TGTGCCAGCAGTCCCGGTTTTTACGAGCAGTACTTC.

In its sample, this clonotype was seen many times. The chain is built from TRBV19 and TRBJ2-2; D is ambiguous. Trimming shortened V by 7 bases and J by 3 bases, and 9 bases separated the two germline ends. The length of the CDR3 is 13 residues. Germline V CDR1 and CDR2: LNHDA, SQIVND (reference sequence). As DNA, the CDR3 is TGTGCCAGTATGGGCCTATACACCGGGGAGCTGTTTTTT. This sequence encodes CASMGLYTGELFF.

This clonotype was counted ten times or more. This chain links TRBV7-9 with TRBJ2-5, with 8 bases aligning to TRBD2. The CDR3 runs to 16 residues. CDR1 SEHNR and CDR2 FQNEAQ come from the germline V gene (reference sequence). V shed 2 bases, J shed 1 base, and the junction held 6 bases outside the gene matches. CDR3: CASSLRRGGLQETQYF. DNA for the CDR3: TGTGCCAGCAGCTTACGGCGCGGGGGGCTCCAAGAGACCCAGTACTTC.

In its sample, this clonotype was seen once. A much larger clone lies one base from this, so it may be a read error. CDR3 in amino acids: CASSPGAPGELFF. CDR3 nucleotide sequence: TGCGCCAGCAGCCCTGGGGCACCCGGGGAGCTGTTTTTT. V and J are TRBV5-1 and TRBJ2-2, with D maybe TRBD1 (5 bases). Trimming pared 4 bases from V and 6 bases from J, leaving 10 bases between. Germline CDR1 is SGHRS and CDR2 is YFSETQ. This CDR3 contains 13 residues.

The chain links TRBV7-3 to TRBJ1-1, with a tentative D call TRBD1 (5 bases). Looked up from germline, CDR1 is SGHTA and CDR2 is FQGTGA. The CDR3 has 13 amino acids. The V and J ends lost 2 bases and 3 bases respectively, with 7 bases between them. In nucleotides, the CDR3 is TGTGCCAGCAGCTTAGGGGACTACACTGAAGCTTTCTTT. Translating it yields CASSLGDYTEAFF.

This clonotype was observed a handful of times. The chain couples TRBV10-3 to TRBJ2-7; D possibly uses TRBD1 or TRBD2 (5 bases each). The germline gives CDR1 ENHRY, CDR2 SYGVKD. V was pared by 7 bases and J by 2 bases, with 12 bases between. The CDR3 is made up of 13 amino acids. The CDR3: CAIKGQEAYEQYF. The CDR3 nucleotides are TGTGCCATCAAGGGGCAGGAGGCCTACGAGCAGTACTTC.

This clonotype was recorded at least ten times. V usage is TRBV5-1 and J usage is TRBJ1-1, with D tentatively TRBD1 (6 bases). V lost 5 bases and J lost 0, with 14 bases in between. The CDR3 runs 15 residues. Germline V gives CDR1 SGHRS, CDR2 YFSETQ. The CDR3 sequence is CASRGQGNMNTEAFF. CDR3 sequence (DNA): TGCGCCAGCAGAGGGCAGGGGAATATGAACACTGAAGCTTTCTTT.

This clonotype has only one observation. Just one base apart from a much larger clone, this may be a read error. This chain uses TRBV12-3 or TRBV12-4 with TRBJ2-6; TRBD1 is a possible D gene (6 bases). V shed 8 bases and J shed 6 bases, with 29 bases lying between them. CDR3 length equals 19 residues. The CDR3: CASDFSGQTHSWTANVLTF. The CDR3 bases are TGTGCCAGCGATTTCAGTGGACAGACACATAGTTGGACGGCCAACGTCCTGACTTTC.